The T cell receptor (beta chain) under discussion was sequenced for a study of cytomegalovirus exposure and HLA in healthy donors. Study-wide results and limits: Published work reported that the classifier diagnosed cytomegalovirus status with high specificity and sensitivity.

The PCR made use of 60 Vbeta and 13 Jbeta primers. The repertoire was sequenced with immunoSEQ multiplex PCR; TCRdb's copy has only in-frame clones and lacks some. The sample carries 100,000 to 150,000 clones, approximately 8.9% recorded once. Comments on this clone: The antigen remains unidentified.

The TCR was taken from a woman aged 40 to 50 in good health and CMV-seropositive. The sample was PBMCs.

The CDR3 reads CASSPGTNPDTQYF. DNA for the CDR3: TGTGCCAGCAGTCCCGGGACTAACCCAGATACGCAGTATTTT. The gene calls are TRBV27 and TRBJ2-3; 7 nucleotides align to TRBD2. The CDR3 extends over 14 amino acids. The V gene's germline CDR1 is MNHEY and CDR2 SMNVEV (reference sequence). With V trimmed by 5 bases and J by 4 bases, 6 bases remained unmatched.